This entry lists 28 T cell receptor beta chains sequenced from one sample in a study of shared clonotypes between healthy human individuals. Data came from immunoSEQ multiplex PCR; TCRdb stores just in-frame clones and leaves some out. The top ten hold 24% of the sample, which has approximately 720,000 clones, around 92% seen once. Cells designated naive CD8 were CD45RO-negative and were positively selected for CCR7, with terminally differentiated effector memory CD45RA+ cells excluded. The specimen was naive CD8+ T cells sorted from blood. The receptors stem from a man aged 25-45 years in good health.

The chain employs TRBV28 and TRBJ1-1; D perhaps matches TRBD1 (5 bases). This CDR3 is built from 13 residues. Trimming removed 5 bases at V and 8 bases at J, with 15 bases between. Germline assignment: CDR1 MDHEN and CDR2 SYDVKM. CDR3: CASSPSGTEEAFF. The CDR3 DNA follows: TGTGCCAGCAGTCCTAGCGGGACGGAGGAAGCTTTCTTT. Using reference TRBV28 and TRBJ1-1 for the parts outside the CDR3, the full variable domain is DVKVTQSSRYLVKRTGEKVFLECVQDMDHENMFWYRQDPGLGLRLIYFSYDVKMKEKGDIPEGYSVSREKKERFSLILESASTNQTSMYLCASSPSGTEEAFFGQGTRLTVV.

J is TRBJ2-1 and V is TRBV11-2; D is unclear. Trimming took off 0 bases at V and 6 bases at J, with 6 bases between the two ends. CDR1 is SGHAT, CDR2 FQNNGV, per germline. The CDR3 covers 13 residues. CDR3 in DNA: TGTGCCAGCAGCTTAGATCCGGGCAATGAGCAGTTCTTC. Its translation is CASSLDPGNEQFF.

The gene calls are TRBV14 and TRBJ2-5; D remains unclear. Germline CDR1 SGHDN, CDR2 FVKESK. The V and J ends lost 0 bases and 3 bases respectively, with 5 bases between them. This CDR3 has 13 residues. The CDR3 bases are TGTGCCAGCAGCCAAGATATAGAAGAGACCCAGTACTTC. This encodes CASSQDIEETQYF.

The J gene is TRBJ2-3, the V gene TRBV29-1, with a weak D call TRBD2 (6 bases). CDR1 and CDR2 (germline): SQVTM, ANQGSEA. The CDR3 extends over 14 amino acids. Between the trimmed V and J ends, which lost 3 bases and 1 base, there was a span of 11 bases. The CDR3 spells CSVDSGEGTDTQYF. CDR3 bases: TGCAGCGTTGATTCGGGAGAAGGCACAGATACGCAGTATTTT.

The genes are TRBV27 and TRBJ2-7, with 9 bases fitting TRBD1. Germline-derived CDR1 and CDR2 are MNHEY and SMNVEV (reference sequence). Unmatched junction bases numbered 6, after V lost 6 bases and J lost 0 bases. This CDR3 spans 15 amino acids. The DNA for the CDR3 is TGTGCCAGCAGCCTCGGACAGGGGCTCTCCTACGAGCAGTACTTC. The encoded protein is CASSLGQGLSYEQYF.

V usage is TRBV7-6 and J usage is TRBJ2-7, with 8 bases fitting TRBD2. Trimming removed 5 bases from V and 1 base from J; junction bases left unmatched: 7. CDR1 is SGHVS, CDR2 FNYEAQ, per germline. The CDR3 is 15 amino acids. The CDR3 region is CASSPSGGDSYEQYF. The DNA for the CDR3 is TGTGCCAGCAGCCCAAGCGGGGGAGATTCCTACGAGCAGTACTTC. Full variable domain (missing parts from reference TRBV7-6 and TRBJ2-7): GAGVSQSPRYKVTKRGQDVALRCDPISGHVSLYWYRQALGQGPEFLTYFNYEAQQDKSGLPNDRFSAERPEGSISTLTIQRTEQRDSAMYRCASSPSGGDSYEQYFGPGTRLTVT.

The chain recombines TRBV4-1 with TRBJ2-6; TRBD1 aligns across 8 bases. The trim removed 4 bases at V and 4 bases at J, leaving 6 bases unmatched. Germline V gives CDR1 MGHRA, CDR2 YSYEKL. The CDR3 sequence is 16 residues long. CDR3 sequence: CASSLLTGAGANVLTF. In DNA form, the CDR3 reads TGCGCCAGCAGCCTCCTGACAGGGGCCGGGGCCAACGTCCTGACTTTC.

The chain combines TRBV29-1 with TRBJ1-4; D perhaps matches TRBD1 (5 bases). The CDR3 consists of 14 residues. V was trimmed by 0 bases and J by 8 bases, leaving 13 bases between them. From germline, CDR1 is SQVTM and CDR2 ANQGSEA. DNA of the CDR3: TGCAGCGTTGAAGATCGAGGGGCTGGAGAAAAACTGTTTTTT. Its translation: CSVEDRGAGEKLFF.

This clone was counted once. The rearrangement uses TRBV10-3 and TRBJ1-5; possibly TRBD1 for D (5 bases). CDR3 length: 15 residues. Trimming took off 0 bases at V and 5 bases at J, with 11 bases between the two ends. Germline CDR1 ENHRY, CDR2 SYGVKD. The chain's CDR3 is CAISESRGGDQPQHF. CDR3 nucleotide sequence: TGTGCCATCAGTGAGTCACGGGGGGGGGATCAGCCCCAGCATTTT.

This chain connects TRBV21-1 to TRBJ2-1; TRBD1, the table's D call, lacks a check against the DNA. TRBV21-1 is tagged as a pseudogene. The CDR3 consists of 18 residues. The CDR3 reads CASGPSKLTGESYNEQFF. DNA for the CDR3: TGTGCCAGCGGTCCCTCCAAACTAACAGGGGAATCGTACAATGAGCAGTTCTTC.

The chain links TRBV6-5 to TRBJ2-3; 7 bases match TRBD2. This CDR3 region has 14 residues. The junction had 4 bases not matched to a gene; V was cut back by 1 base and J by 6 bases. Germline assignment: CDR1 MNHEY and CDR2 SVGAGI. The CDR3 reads CASSYLAGVDTQYF. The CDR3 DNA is TGTGCCAGCAGTTACTTGGCGGGAGTGGATACGCAGTATTTT.

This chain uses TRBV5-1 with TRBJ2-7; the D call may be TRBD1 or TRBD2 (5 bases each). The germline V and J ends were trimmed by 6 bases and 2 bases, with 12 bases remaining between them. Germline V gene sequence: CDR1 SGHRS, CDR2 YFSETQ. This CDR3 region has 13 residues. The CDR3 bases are TGCGCCAGCAACGCCGGGACCGCCTACGAGCAGTACTTC. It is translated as CASNAGTAYEQYF.

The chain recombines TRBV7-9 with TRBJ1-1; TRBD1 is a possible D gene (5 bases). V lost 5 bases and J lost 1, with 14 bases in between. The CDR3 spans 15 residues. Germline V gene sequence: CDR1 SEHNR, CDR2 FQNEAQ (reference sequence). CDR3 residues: CASSLRTPRNTEAFF. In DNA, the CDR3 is TGTGCCAGCAGCCTAAGGACACCCAGGAACACTGAAGCTTTCTTT.

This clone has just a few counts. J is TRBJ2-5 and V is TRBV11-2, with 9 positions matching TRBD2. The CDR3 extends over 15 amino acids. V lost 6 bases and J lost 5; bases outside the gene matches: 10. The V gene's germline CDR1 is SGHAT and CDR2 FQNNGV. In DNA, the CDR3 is TGTGCCAGCAGTTCCTCCATGGCGGGGGGGGAGACCCAGTACTTC. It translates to CASSSSMAGGETQYF.

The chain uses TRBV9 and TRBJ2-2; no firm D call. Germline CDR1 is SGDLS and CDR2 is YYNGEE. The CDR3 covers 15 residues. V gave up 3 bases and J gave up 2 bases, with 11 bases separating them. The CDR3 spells CASSEDSANTGELFF. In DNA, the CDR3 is TGTGCCAGCAGCGAAGACTCAGCTAACACCGGGGAGCTGTTTTTT.

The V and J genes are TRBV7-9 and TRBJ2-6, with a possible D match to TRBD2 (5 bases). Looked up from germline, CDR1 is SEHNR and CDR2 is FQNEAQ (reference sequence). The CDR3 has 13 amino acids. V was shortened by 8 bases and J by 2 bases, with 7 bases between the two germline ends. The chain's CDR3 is CASEGAGANVLTF. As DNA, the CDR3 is TGTGCCAGCGAGGGCGCTGGGGCCAACGTCCTGACTTTC.

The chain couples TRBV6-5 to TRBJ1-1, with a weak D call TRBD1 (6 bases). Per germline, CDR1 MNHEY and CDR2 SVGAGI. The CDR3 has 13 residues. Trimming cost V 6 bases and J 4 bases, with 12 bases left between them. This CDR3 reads CASSPGVSTEAFF. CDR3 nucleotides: TGTGCCAGCAGCCCAGGGGTTTCCACTGAAGCTTTCTTT.

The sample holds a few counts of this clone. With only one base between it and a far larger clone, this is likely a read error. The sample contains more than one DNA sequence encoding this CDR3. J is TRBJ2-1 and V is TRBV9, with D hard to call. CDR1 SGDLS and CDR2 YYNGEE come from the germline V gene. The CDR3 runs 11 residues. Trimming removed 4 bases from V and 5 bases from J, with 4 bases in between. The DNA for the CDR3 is TGTGCCAGCAGCCGAAACAATGAGCAGTTCTTC. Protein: CASSRNNEQFF. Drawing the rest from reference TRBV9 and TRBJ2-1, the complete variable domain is DSGVTQTPKHLITATGQRVTLRCSPRSGDLSVYWYQQSLDQGLQFLIQYYNGEERAKGNILERFSAQQFPDLHSELNLSSLELGDSALYFCASSRNNEQFFGPGTRLTVL.

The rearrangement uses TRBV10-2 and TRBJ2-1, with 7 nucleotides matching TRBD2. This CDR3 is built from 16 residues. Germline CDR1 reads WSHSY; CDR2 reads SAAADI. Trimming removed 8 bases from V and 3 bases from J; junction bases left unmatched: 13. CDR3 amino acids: CASGLADPRLYNEQFF. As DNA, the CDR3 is TGCGCCAGCGGGCTAGCGGACCCACGACTCTACAATGAGCAGTTCTTC.

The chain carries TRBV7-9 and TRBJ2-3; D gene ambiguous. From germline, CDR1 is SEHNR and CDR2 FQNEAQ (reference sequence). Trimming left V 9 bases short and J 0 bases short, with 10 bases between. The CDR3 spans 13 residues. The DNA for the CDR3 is TGTGCCAGTCCCGAGACCAGCACAGATACGCAGTATTTT. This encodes CASPETSTDTQYF.

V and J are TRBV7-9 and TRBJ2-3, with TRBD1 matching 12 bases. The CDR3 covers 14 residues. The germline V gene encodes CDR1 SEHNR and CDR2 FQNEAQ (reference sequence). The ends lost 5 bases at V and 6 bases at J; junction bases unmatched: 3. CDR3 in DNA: TGTGCCAGCAGCCCCGGGACAGGGGGCGATACGCAGTATTTT. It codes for CASSPGTGGDTQYF.

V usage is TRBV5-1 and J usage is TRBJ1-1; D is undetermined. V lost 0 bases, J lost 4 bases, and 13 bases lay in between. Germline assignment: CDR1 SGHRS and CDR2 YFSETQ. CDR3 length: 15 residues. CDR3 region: CASSLAAQLLTEAFF. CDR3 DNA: TGCGCCAGCAGCTTGGCGGCACAGCTCCTCACTGAAGCTTTCTTT.

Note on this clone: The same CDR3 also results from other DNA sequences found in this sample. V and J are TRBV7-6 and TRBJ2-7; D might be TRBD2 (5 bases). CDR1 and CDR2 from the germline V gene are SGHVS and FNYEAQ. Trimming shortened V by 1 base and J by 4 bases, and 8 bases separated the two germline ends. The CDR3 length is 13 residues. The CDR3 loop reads CASSLDPGYEQYF. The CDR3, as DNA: TGTGCCAGCAGCTTAGATCCGGGGTACGAGCAGTACTTC.

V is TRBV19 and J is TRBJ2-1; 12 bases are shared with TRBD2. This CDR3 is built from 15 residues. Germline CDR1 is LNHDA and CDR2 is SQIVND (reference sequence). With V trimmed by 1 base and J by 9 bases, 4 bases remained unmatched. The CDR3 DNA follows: TGTGCCAGTAGTATAGTCCTAGCGGGAGGGGGTGAGCAGTTCTTC. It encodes CASSIVLAGGGEQFF. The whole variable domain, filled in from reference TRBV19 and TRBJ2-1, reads DGGITQSPKYLFRKEGQNVTLSCEQNLNHDAMYWYRQDPGQGLRLIYYSQIVNDFQKGDIAEGYSVSREKKESFPLTVTSAQKNPTAFYLCASSIVLAGGGEQFFGPGTRLTVL.

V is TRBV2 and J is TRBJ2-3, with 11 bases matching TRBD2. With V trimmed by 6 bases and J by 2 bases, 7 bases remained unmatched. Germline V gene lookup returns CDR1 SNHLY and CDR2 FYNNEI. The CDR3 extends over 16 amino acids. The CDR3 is CASRGRLAGNTDTQYF. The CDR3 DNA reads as TGTGCCAGCAGGGGGAGACTAGCGGGAAACACAGATACGCAGTATTTT.

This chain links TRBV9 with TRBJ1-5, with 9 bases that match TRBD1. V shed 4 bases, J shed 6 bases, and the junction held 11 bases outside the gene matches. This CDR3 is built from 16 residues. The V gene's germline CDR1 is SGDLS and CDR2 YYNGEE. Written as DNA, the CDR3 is TGTGCCAGCAGCCCACATCCCGGGACAGGGTTTCAGCCCCAGCATTTT. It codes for CASSPHPGTGFQPQHF. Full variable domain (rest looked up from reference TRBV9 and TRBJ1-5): DSGVTQTPKHLITATGQRVTLRCSPRSGDLSVYWYQQSLDQGLQFLIQYYNGEERAKGNILERFSAQQFPDLHSELNLSSLELGDSALYFCASSPHPGTGFQPQHFGDGTRLSIL.

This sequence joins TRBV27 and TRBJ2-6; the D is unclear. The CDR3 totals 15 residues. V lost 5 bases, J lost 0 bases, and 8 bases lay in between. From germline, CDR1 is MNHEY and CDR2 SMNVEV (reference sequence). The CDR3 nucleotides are TGTGCCAGCAGTCTTTCCGGCTCTGGGGCCAACGTCCTGACTTTC. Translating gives CASSLSGSGANVLTF.

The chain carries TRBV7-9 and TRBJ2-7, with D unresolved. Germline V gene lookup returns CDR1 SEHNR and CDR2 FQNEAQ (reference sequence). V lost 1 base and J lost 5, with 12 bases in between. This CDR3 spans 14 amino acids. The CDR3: CASSLVAGEDEQYF. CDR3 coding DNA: TGTGCCAGCAGCTTAGTAGCAGGTGAGGACGAGCAGTACTTC. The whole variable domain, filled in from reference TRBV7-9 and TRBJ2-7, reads DTGVSQNPRHKITKRGQNVTFRCDPISEHNRLYWYRQTLGQGPEFLTYFQNEAQLEKSRLLSDRFSAERPKGSFSTLEIQRTEQGDSAMYLCASSLVAGEDEQYFGPGTRLTVT.